The 30 T cell receptor beta chains listed next were all sequenced from one sample in a study of blood T cell repertoires in COVID-19 (dated by TCRdb to about 2020). The library was prepared using the immunoSEQ multiplex PCR assay. This is the immuneACCESS table as TCRdb keeps it, with only in-frame sequences that have V and J called. A part of the clones is gone; compared with another copy, unresolved V genes explain less than half, and the rest is unexplained. This sample comprises 200,000 to 250,000 clones, just over 85% of them detected only once. The top ten constitute approximately 1.3% of the sample. The sample taken for sequencing was peripheral blood. The receptors shown here come from a man of 80 years or more with acute or convalescent COVID-19.

The chain joins TRBV28 to TRBJ2-7, with TRBD2 matching 8 bases. The CDR3 is 15 amino acids. V shed 5 bases and J 2 bases; nucleotides not matched to a gene: 8. CDR1 is MDHEN, CDR2 SYDVKM, per germline. Here the CDR3 DNA reads TGTGCCAGCAGTGGGGAGGGAGCGGGGGCCTACGAGCAGTACTTC. Protein sequence: CASSGEGAGAYEQYF.

The V call is TRBV4-3, the J call TRBJ2-7; 13 bases are a match to TRBD2. The CDR3 is made up of 18 amino acids. V lost 0 bases and J lost 5; bases outside the gene matches: 10. The germline V gene encodes CDR1 LGHNA and CDR2 YSLEER. The DNA of the CDR3 is TGCGCCAGCAGCCAAGATCGGACTAGCGGGAGCATTTTCCACGAGCAGTACTTC. Its translation: CASSQDRTSGSIFHEQYF.

The rearrangement uses TRBV19 and TRBJ1-5; the D gene is possibly TRBD1 (6 bases). CDR3 size: 15 residues. Trimming pared 7 bases from V and 0 bases from J, leaving 13 bases between. CDR1 LNHDA and CDR2 SQIVND come from the germline V gene (reference sequence). The CDR3 reads CASTQGTYSNQPQHF. DNA of the CDR3: TGTGCCAGTACCCAGGGGACCTATAGCAATCAGCCCCAGCATTTT.

This clone has only a few counts. J is TRBJ2-3 and V is TRBV7-6, with 15 bases aligning to TRBD2. The V gene's germline CDR1 is SGHVS and CDR2 FNYEAQ. The CDR3 covers 16 residues. After removal of 5 bases from V and 6 bases from J, the junction contained 6 bases not matched to a gene. Here the CDR3 reads CASSPGTSGGQDTQYF. DNA for the CDR3: TGTGCCAGCAGCCCCGGGACTAGCGGGGGGCAGGATACGCAGTATTTT.

CDR3 in amino acids: CASSLETAGGPNGELFF. The DNA of the CDR3 is TGCGCCAGCAGCTTGGAAACAGCGGGGGGGCCTAACGGGGAGCTGTTTTTT. The rearrangement uses TRBV5-1 and TRBJ2-2, with 10 positions matching TRBD2. Germline CDR1 is SGHRS and CDR2 is YFSETQ. V trimming: 0 bases; J trimming: 7 bases; junction bases outside the gene matches: 9. The CDR3 totals 17 residues.

This chain uses TRBV7-3 with TRBJ1-1, with D maybe TRBD1 (5 bases). Germline V gene sequence: CDR1 SGHTA, CDR2 FQGTGA. The CDR3 is 13 residues long. Trimming pared 4 bases from V and 4 bases from J, leaving 10 bases between. This CDR3 reads CASSSQGGTEAFF. CDR3 nucleotide sequence: TGTGCCAGCAGCTCGCAGGGAGGCACTGAAGCTTTCTTT.

The rearrangement links TRBV12-3 or TRBV12-4 to TRBJ1-2; tentative D call: TRBD1 (5 bases). This CDR3 spans 13 amino acids. The germline V and J ends were trimmed by 2 bases and 10 bases, with 14 bases remaining between them. As DNA, the CDR3 is TGTGCCAGCAGTTTAAGGGGATGGTTTGACTACACCTTC. This encodes CASSLRGWFDYTF.

The chain links TRBV19 to TRBJ1-5, with unresolved D. V was trimmed by 3 bases and J by 5 bases, leaving 8 bases between them. CDR1 is LNHDA, CDR2 SQIVND, per germline (reference sequence). This CDR3 is 13 amino acids long. This CDR3 is CASSMYRDQPQHF. DNA of the CDR3: TGTGCCAGTAGTATGTACAGAGATCAGCCCCAGCATTTT.

The chain is built from TRBV7-2 and TRBJ1-6; 7 bases align to TRBD1. From germline, CDR1 is SGHTA and CDR2 FQGNSA. The CDR3 runs to 18 residues. V lost 5 bases to trimming and J lost 3 bases; unmatched junction nucleotides: 13. In DNA form, the CDR3 reads TGTGCCAGCAGCAGGAACAGGGGAAGTAGTGTCTATAATTCACCCCTCCACTTT. It codes for CASSRNRGSSVYNSPLHF.

The chain uses TRBV11-2 and TRBJ2-3; weak D call: TRBD2 (5 bases). The CDR3 totals 17 residues. The V gene's germline CDR1 is SGHAT and CDR2 FQNNGV. Trimming removed 2 bases from V and 0 bases from J, with 15 bases in between. Here the CDR3 DNA reads TGTGCCAGCAGCTTAAACCCCCTAGCCTACAGCACAGATACGCAGTATTTT. This gives the protein CASSLNPLAYSTDTQYF.

V and J are TRBV9 and TRBJ1-5, with D uncertain. V gave up 4 bases and J gave up 7 bases, with 12 bases separating them. The germline CDR1 and CDR2 sequences are SGDLS and YYNGEE. This CDR3 contains 13 residues. CDR3 in amino acids: CASSSTPTQPQHF. CDR3 sequence (DNA): TGTGCCAGCAGCTCTACGCCGACACAGCCCCAGCATTTT. The complete variable domain, with remaining parts taken from reference TRBV9 and TRBJ1-5, reads DSGVTQTPKHLITATGQRVTLRCSPRSGDLSVYWYQQSLDQGLQFLIQYYNGEERAKGNILERFSAQQFPDLHSELNLSSLELGDSALYFCASSSTPTQPQHFGDGTRLSIL.

J is TRBJ2-2 and V is TRBV5-6; maybe TRBD2 (6 bases). Germline assignment: CDR1 SGHDT and CDR2 YYEEEE. Trimming removed 3 bases at V and 7 bases at J, with 13 bases between. The CDR3 sequence is 14 residues long. The CDR3 loop reads CASSWRTIYGELFF. CDR3 DNA: TGTGCCAGCAGCTGGAGGACTATTTACGGGGAGCTGTTTTTT.

CDR3 DNA sequence: TGCGCCAGCAGCTACCACCTAGGAGAGACCCAGTACTTC. It yields the protein CASSYHLGETQYF. The chain has TRBV5-1 and TRBJ2-5; D is unresolved. The V end was cut by 3 bases, the J end by 4 bases, with 10 bases between. Looked up from germline, CDR1 is SGHRS and CDR2 is YFSETQ. CDR3 size: 13 residues.

This sequence joins TRBV18 and TRBJ1-2, with D tentatively TRBD1 (5 bases). V was trimmed by 2 bases and J by 8 bases, leaving 12 bases between them. This CDR3 has 13 amino acids. Germline values: CDR1 KGHSH, CDR2 LQKENI. The CDR3 region is CASSPGQGEGYTF. In nucleotides, the CDR3 is TGTGCCAGCTCACCAGGCCAGGGTGAAGGCTACACCTTC.

This clone was seen only a few times. This chain connects TRBV4-1 to TRBJ1-1; 10 nucleotides agree with TRBD1. CDR1 is MGHRA, CDR2 YSYEKL, per germline. The CDR3 is made up of 15 amino acids. Trimming took 5 bases from V and 4 from J; bases not matched to a gene: 7. CDR3 region: CASSMAGTGVTEAFF. The CDR3 DNA reads TGCGCCAGCAGCATGGCCGGGACAGGGGTCACTGAAGCTTTCTTT.

The chain carries TRBV9 and TRBJ2-7; D not resolved. Looked up from germline, CDR1 is SGDLS and CDR2 is YYNGEE. The V end was cut by 1 base, the J end by 5 bases, with 19 bases between. This CDR3 contains 16 residues. The CDR3 spells CASSVSAPSLRNEQYF. In nucleotides, the CDR3 is TGTGCCAGCAGCGTATCCGCACCGAGCCTCCGAAACGAGCAGTACTTC.

The genes are TRBV2 and TRBJ2-3; D might be TRBD2 (6 bases). Deletions cut 7 bases from V and 10 bases from J, with 15 bases between. From germline, CDR1 is SNHLY and CDR2 FYNNEI. The CDR3 totals 12 residues. DNA for the CDR3: TGTGCCAGCACCTGGGGGGATGGGGCGCAGTATTTT. Translation: CASTWGDGAQYF.

V is TRBV18 and J is TRBJ1-6; D call uncertain. This CDR3 is built from 15 residues. The germline V gene encodes CDR1 KGHSH and CDR2 LQKENI. Trimming removed 3 bases at V and 8 bases at J, with 14 bases between. In DNA form, the CDR3 reads TGTGCCAGCTCACCGGGCCTCCCGAGTGATTCACCCCTCCACTTT. Its protein is CASSPGLPSDSPLHF.

The chain uses TRBV6-2 or TRBV6-3 and TRBJ1-2; a weak D match, TRBD1 (5 bases). Trimming shortened V by 5 bases and J by 8 bases, and 15 bases separated the two germline ends. Germline lookup yields CDR1 MNHEY and CDR2 SVGEGT. This CDR3 is built from 13 residues. CDR3 in amino acids: CASSPTYRQGYTF. The DNA of the CDR3 is TGTGCCAGCAGTCCCACCTACCGACAGGGCTACACCTTC.

The gene calls are TRBV12-3 or TRBV12-4 and TRBJ2-5, with a possible D match to TRBD2 (6 bases). The CDR3 has 13 amino acids. V was clipped by 7 bases and J by 5 bases, with 14 bases between them. CDR3 nucleotide sequence: TGTGCCAGCACCAAGACTAGGTCGGAGACCCAGTACTTC. Translated: CASTKTRSETQYF.

This chain links TRBV18 with TRBJ2-7, with 8 nucleotides matching TRBD1. This CDR3 has 15 amino acids. Germline V gene data show CDR1 as KGHSH and CDR2 as LQKENI. The junction had 7 bases not matched to a gene; V was cut back by 3 bases and J by 3 bases. CDR3 sequence (DNA): TGTGCCAGCTCACCGAACGACAGGGGTAACTACGAGCAGTACTTC. Its translation: CASSPNDRGNYEQYF.

The rearrangement joins TRBV5-8 to TRBJ2-1; TRBD1 agrees at 8 bases. Trimming took 1 base from V and 7 from J; bases not matched to a gene: 4. The germline CDR1 and CDR2 sequences are SGHTS and YDEGEE. This CDR3 contains 14 residues. CDR3 loop: CASSLWGTGNEQFF. DNA for the CDR3: TGTGCCAGCAGCTTGTGGGGGACAGGAAATGAGCAGTTCTTC.

Regarding this clone: The junction departs from germline at one end; a sequencing error may be responsible. The V and J genes are TRBV6-5 and TRBJ1-1; the match to TRBD1 covers 10 bases. The length of the CDR3 is 15 residues. Per the germline V gene, CDR1 is MNHEY and CDR2 is SVGAGI. The CDR3 is CASSNSRTGGTEAFF. Here the CDR3 DNA reads TGTGCCAGCAGTAACTCCCGGACAGGGGGAACTGAAGCTTTCTTT.

V and J are TRBV19 and TRBJ1-1; tentatively, D is TRBD1 (6 bases). CDR1 LNHDA and CDR2 SQIVND come from the germline V gene (reference sequence). Trimming took off 0 bases at V and 1 base at J, with 15 bases between the two ends. The CDR3 covers 17 residues. The CDR3 reads CASSIDPGRGRNTEAFF. DNA for the CDR3: TGTGCCAGTAGTATAGACCCGGGCAGGGGCCGGAACACTGAAGCTTTCTTT.

This chain uses TRBV10-3 with TRBJ2-1; 10 nucleotides agree with TRBD2. Per the germline V gene, CDR1 is ENHRY and CDR2 is SYGVKD. The V and J ends lost 9 bases and 5 bases, in that order; junction bases with no gene match: 4. CDR3 length: 13 amino acids. The CDR3 here is CAISGGAHNEQFF. CDR3 nucleotide sequence: TGTGCCATAAGCGGGGGGGCCCACAATGAGCAGTTCTTC.

This chain links TRBV24-1 with TRBJ1-5; D is unclear. With 2 bases removed from V and 4 bases from J, the gap between germline ends came to 5 bases. Germline CDR1 is KGHDR and CDR2 is SFDVKD. The CDR3 loop spans 13 amino acids. CDR3 coding DNA: TGTGCCACCAGTGATTCCGTAAATCAGCCCCAGCATTTT. This sequence encodes CATSDSVNQPQHF.

This chain uses TRBV28 with TRBJ1-5, with no clear D. Between the trimmed V and J ends, which lost 3 bases and 1 base, there was a span of 4 bases. The CDR3 has 13 residues. In germline, CDR1 is MDHEN, CDR2 SYDVKM. CDR3 protein: CASSFGSNQPQHF. The CDR3 DNA sequence: TGTGCCAGCAGTTTCGGGAGCAATCAGCCCCAGCATTTT.

The chain employs TRBV12-5 and TRBJ1-1; TRBD1 matches 7 bases. The CDR3 sequence is 13 residues long. V was clipped by 6 bases and J by 6 bases; unmatched bases: 7. Germline values: CDR1 LGHNT, CDR2 FRNRAP. This CDR3 reads CASGRGSLPEAFF. CDR3 nucleotide sequence: TGTGCTAGTGGCAGGGGGAGCCTCCCTGAAGCTTTCTTT.

This clone has only one observation. The chain has TRBV24-1 and TRBJ2-1; D possibly corresponds to TRBD2 (6 bases). The germline CDR1 and CDR2 sequences are KGHDR and SFDVKD. V lost 7 bases to trimming and J lost 2 bases, with 8 bases between them. This CDR3 contains 13 residues. The CDR3 DNA reads TGTGCCACCAGCGGCGGGACCTACAATGAGCAGTTCTTC. Protein: CATSGGTYNEQFF.

For the CDR3, the DNA is TGTGCCAGCTCACCCCCGGGCGCAGGGCGGATCAGCACTGAAGCTTTCTTT. Translation gives CASSPPGAGRISTEAFF. The genes are TRBV18 and TRBJ1-1; D may be TRBD1 (5 bases). The CDR3 spans 17 residues. Germline-derived CDR1 and CDR2 are KGHSH and LQKENI. Trimming took off 3 bases at V and 4 bases at J, with 21 bases between the two ends.